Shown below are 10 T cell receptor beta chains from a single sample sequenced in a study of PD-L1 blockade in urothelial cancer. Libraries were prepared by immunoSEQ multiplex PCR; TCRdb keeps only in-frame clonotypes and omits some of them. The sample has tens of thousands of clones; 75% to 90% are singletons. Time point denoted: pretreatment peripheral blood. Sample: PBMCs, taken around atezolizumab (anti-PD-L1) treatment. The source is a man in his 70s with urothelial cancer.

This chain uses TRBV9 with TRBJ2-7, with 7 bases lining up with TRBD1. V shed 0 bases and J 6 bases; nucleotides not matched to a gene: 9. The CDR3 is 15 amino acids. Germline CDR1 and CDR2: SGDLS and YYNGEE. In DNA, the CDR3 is TGTGCCAGCAGCGTAGGTCCCAGGGGGTATGGCGAGCAGTACTTC. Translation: CASSVGPRGYGEQYF.

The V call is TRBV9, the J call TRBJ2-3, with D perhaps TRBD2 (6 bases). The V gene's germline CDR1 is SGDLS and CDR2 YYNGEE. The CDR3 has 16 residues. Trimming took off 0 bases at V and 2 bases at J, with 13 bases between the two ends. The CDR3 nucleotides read TGTGCCAGCAGCGTAGGGAGAGCGGGCACCACAGATACGCAGTATTTT. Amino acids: CASSVGRAGTTDTQYF.

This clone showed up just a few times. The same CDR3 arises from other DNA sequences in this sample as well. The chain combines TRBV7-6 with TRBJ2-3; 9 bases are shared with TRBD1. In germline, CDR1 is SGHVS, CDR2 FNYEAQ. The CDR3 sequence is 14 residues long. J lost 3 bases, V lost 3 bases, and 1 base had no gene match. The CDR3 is CASSFGQGTDTQYF. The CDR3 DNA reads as TGTGCCAGCAGCTTCGGACAGGGGACAGATACGCAGTATTTT.

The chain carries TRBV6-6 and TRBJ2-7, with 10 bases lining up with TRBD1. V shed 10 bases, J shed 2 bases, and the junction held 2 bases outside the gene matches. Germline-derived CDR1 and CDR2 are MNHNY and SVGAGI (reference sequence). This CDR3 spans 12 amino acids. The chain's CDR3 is CATGTGAYEQYF. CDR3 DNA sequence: TGTGCCACCGGGACAGGGGCCTACGAGCAGTACTTC.

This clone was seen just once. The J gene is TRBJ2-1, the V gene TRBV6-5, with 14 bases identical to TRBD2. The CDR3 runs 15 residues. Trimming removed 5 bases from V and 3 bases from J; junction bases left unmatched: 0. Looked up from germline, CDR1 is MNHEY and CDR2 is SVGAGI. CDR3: CASSGTSGGYNEQFF. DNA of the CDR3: TGTGCCAGCAGTGGGACTAGCGGGGGCTACAATGAGCAGTTCTTC.

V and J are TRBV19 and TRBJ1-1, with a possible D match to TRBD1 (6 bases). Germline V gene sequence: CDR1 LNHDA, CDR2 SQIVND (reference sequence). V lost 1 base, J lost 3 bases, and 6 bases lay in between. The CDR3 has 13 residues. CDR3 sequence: CASSIAGDTEAFF. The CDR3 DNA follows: TGTGCCAGTAGTATAGCAGGGGACACTGAAGCTTTCTTT. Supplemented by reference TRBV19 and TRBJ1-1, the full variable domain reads DGGITQSPKYLFRKEGQNVTLSCEQNLNHDAMYWYRQDPGQGLRLIYYSQIVNDFQKGDIAEGYSVSREKKESFPLTVTSAQKNPTAFYLCASSIAGDTEAFFGQGTRLTVV.

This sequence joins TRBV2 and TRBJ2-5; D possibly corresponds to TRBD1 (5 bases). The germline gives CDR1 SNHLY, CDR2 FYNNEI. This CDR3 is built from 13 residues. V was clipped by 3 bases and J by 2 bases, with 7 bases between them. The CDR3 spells CASSDDRQETQYF. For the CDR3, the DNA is TGTGCCAGCAGTGATGACAGACAAGAGACCCAGTACTTC.

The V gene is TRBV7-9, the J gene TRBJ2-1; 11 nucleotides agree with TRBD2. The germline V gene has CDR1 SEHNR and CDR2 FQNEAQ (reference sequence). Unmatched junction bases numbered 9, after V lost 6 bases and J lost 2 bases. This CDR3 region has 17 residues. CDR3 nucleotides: TGTGCCAGCAGTCATAGGCGGGGACTAGCGGCCTACAATGAGCAGTTCTTC. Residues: CASSHRRGLAAYNEQFF. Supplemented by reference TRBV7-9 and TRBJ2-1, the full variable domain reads DTGVSQNPRHKITKRGQNVTFRCDPISEHNRLYWYRQTLGQGPEFLTYFQNEAQLEKSRLLSDRFSAERPKGSFSTLEIQRTEQGDSAMYLCASSHRRGLAAYNEQFFGPGTRLTVL.

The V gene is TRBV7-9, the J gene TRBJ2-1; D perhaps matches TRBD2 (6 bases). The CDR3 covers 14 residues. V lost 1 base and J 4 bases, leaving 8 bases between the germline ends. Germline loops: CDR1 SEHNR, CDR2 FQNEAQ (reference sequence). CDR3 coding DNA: TGTGCCAGCAGCTTAGTAGCGGAATACAATGAGCAGTTCTTC. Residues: CASSLVAEYNEQFF.

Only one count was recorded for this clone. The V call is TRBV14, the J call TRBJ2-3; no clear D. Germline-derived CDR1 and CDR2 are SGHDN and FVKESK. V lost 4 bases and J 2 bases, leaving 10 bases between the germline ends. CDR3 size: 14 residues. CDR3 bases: TGTGCCAGCAGCCGGTTAGTCAACACAGATACGCAGTATTTT. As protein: CASSRLVNTDTQYF.